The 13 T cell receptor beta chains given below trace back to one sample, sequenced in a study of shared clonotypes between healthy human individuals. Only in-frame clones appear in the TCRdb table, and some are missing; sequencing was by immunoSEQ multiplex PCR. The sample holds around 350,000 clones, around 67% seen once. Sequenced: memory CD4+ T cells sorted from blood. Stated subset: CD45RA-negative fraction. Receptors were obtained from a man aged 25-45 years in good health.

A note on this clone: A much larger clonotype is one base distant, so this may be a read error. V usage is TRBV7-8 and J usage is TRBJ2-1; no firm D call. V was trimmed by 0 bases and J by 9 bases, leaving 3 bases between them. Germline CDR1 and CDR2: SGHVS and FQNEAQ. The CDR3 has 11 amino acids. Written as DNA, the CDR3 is TGTGCCAGCAGCTTAGCGGTTGAGCAGTTCTTC. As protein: CASSLAVEQFF.

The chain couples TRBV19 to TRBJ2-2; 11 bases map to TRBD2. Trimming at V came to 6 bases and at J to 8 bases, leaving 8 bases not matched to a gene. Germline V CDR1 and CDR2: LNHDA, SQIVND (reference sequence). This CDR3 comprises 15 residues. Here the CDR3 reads CASSETSGSSGELFF. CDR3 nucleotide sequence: TGTGCCAGTAGCGAAACTAGCGGGAGCTCGGGGGAGCTGTTTTTT. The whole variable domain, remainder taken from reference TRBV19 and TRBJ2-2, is DGGITQSPKYLFRKEGQNVTLSCEQNLNHDAMYWYRQDPGQGLRLIYYSQIVNDFQKGDIAEGYSVSREKKESFPLTVTSAQKNPTAFYLCASSETSGSSGELFFGEGSRLTVL.

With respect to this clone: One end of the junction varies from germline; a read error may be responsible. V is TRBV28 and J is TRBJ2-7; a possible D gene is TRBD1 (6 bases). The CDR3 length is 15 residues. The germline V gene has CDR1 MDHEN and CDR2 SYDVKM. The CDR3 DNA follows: TGTGCCAGCACTTTAGGGGGTAAAATCTCCTACGAGCAGTACTTC. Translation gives CASTLGGKISYEQYF. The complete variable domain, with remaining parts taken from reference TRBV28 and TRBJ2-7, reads DVKVTQSSRYLVKRTGEKVFLECVQDMDHENMFWYRQDPGLGLRLIYFSYDVKMKEKGDIPEGYSVSREKKERFSLILESASTNQTSMYLCASTLGGKISYEQYFGPGTRLTVT.

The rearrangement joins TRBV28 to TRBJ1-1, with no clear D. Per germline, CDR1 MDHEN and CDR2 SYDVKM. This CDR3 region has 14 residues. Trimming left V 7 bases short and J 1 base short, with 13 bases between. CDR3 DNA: TGTGCCAGCACCTCGGGAGGAACGAACACTGAAGCTTTCTTT. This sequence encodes CASTSGGTNTEAFF.

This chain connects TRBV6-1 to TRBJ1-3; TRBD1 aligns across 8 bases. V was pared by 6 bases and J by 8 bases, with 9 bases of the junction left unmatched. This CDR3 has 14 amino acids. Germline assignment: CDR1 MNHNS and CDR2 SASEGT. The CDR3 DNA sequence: TGTGCCAGCAGGACGGACAGGGTTGCGGACACCATATATTTT. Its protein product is CASRTDRVADTIYF.

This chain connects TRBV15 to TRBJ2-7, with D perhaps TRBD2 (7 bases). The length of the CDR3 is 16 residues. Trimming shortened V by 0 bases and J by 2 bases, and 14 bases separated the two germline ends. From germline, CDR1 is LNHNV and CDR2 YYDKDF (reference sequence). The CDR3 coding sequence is TGTGCCACCAGCAGAGATGGGGGGGCGGGAGCCTACGAGCAGTACTTC. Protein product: CATSRDGGAGAYEQYF.

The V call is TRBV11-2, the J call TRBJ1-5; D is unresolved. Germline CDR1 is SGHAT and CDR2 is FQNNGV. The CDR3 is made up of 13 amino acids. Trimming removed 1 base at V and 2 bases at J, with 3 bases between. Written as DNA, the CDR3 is TGTGCCAGCAGCTTAGTTGGCAATCAGCCCCAGCATTTT. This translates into CASSLVGNQPQHF.

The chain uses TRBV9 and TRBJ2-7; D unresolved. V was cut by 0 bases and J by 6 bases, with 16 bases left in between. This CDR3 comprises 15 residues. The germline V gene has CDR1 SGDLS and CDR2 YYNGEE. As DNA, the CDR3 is TGTGCCAGCAGCGTAGCTCCTGTCCCTATCCCCGAGCAGTACTTC. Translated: CASSVAPVPIPEQYF.

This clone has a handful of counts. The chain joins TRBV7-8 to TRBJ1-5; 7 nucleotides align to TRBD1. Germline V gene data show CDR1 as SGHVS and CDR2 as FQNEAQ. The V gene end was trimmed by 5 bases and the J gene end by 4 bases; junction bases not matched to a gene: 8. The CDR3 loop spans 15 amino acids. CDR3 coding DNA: TGTGCCAGCAGCACAAGACAGGGTGGGAATCAGCCCCAGCATTTT. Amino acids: CASSTRQGGNQPQHF. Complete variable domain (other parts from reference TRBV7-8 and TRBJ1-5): GAGVSQSPRYKVAKRGQDVALRCDPISGHVSLFWYQQALGQGPEFLTYFQNEAQLDKSGLPSDRFFAERPEGSVSTLKIQRTQQEDSAVYLCASSTRQGGNQPQHFGDGTRLSIL.

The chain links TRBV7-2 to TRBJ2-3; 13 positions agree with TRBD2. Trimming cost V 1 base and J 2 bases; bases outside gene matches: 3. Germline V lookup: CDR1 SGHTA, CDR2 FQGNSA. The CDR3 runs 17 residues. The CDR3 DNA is TGTGCCAGCAGCTTAGTCGGACTAGCGGGAGTCACAGATACGCAGTATTTT. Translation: CASSLVGLAGVTDTQYF.

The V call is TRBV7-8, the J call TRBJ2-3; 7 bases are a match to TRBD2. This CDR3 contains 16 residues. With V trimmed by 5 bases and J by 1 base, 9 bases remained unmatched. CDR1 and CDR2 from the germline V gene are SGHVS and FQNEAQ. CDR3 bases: TGTGCCAGCAGCACCAAGTTAGCGGGTGGCACAGATACGCAGTATTTT. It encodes CASSTKLAGGTDTQYF.

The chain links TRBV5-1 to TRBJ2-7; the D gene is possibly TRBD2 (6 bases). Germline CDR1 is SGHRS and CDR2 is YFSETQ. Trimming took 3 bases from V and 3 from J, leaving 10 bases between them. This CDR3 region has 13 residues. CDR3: CASSYGTHYEQYF. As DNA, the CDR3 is TGCGCCAGCAGCTACGGGACTCACTACGAGCAGTACTTC.

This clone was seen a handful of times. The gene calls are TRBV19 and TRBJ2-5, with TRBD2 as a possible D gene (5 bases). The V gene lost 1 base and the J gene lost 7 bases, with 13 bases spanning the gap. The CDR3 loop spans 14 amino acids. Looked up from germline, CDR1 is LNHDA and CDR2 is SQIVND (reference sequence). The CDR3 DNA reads TGTGCCAGTAGTATAGGGAAGACTACTCGGACCCAGTACTTC. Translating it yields CASSIGKTTRTQYF.